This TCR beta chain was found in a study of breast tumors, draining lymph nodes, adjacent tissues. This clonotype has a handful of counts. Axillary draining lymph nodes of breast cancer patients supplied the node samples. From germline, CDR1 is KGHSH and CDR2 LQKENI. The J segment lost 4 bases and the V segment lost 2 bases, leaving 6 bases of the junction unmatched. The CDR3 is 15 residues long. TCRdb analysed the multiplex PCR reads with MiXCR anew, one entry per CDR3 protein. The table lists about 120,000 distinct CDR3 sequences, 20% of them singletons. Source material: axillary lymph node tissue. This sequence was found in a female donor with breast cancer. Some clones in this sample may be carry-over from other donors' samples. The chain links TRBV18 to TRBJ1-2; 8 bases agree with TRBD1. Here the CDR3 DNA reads TGTGCCAGCTCACCAACGAATACAGGGGGCTATGGCTACACCTTC. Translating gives CASSPTNTGGYGYTF.